This TCR beta chain is from a study of regulatory T cells in long-lasting Graves disease. After removal of 0 bases from V and 9 bases from J, the junction contained 6 bases not matched to a gene. CDR1 and CDR2 (germline): MNHEY, SVGEGT. The length of the CDR3 is 15 residues. iRepertoire HTBI primers and Arm-PCR of CDR3 regions built TCR beta libraries. TCRdb independently ran MiXCR on the multiplex PCR reads; one entry per CDR3 protein. The sample lists 350,000 to 500,000 distinct CDR3 sequences, approximately 14% occurring once. With respect to this clonotype: Just one base apart from a much larger clone, this may be a read error.

Time point indicated: newly diagnosed GD, antithyroid drugs for less than 3 months. Following extraction of RNA from PBMCs, that RNA was used to make the TCR library. Separately, the same data were catalogued under a study of T cells in Graves' hyperthyroidism and ophthalmopathy. That work adds: In the first-round RT-PCR of the TCR CDR3, the HTBI primer set was used.

The TCR was taken from a woman in her forties or fifties with Graves disease. The chain couples TRBV6-2 or TRBV6-3 to TRBJ1-5; TRBD1 aligns across 9 bases. The source was peripheral blood mononuclear cells (PBMCs), collected at new diagnosis, from a patient treated with antithyroid drugs. CDR3 loop: CASSYSGQGGRPQHF. In DNA, the CDR3 is TGTGCCAGCAGTTACTCGGGACAGGGAGGCCGGCCCCAGCATTTT.